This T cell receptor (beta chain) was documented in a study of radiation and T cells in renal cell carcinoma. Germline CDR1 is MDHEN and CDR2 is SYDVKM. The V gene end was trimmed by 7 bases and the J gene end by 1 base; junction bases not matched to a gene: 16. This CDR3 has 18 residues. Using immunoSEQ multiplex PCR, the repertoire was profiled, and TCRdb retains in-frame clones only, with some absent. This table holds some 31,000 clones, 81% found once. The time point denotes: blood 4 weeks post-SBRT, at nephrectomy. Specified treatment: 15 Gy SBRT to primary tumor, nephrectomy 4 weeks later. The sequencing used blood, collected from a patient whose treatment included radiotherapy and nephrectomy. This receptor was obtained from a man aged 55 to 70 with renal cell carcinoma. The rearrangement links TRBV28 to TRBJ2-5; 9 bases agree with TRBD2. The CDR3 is CASNTGSGGRVTQETQYF. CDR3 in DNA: TGTGCCAGCAACACCGGCAGCGGGGGGAGGGTGACCCAAGAGACCCAGTACTTC.